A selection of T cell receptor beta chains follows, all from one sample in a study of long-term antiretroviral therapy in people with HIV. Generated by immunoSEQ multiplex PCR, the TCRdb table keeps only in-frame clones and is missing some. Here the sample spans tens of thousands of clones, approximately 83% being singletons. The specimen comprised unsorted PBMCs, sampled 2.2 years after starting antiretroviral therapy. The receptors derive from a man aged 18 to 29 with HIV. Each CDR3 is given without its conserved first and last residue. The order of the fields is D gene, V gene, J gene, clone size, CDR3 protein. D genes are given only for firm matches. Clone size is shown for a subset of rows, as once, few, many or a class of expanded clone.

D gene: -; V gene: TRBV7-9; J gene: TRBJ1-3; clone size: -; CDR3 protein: ASSLAQRGISGNTIY
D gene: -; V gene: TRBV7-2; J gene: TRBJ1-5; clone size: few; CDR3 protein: ASSWGGINQPQH
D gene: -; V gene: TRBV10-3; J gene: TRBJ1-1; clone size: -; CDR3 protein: AISDRETGTEAF
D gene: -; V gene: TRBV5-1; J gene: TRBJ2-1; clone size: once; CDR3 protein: ASSFSGQDYNEQF
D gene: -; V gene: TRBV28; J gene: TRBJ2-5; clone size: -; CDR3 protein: ASSFYREETQY
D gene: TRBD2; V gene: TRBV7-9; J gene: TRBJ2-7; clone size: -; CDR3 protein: ASSWEGTDEQY
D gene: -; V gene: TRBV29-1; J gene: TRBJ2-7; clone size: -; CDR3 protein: SVEGLLHGTYEQY
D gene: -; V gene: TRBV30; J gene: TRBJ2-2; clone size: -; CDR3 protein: AWSVLRQTRGFAGELF
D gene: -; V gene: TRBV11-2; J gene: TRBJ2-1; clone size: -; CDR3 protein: ASSLVSRNEQF
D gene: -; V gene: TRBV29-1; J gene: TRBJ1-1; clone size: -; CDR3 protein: SVEKGADTEAF
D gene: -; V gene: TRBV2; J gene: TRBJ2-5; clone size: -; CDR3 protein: ASSSIAVQETQY
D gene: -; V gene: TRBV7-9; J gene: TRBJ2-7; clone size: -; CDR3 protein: ASRPLTSYEQY
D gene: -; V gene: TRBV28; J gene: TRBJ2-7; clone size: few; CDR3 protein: ASHRAEGSYEQY
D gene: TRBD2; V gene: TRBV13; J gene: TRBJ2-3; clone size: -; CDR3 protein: ASSSLAGGRTGDTQY
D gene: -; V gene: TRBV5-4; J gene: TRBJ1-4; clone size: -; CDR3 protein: ASSLGSSSGAGEKLF
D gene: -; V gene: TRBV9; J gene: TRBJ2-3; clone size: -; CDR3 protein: ASSVGGGAAPDTQY
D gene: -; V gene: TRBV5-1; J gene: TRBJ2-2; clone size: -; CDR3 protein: ASSWAAGELF
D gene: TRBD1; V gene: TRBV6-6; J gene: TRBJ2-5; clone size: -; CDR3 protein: ASSLDREKQETQY
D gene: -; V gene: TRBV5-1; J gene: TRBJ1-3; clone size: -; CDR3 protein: ASSLTRTLSGNTIY
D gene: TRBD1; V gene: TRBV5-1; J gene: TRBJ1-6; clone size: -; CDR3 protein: ASRGGQGDSPLH
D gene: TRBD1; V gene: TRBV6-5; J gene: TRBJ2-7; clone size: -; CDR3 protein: ASSRGQGYEQY
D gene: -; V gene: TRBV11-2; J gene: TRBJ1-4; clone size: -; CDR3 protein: ASSLTRGGNEKLF
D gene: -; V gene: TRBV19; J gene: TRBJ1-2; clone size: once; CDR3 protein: ASSIVLSHLEGYT
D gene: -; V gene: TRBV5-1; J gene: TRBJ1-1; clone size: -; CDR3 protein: ASSLRRASTEAF
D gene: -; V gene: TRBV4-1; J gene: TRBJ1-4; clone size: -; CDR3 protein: ASSHKGGVGVKLF
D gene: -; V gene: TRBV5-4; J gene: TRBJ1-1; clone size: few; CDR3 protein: ASSLSPGEAF
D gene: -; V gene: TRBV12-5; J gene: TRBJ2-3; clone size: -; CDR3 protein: ASGPAGTDTQY